This T cell receptor beta chain is from a study of blood T cell repertoires in COVID-19. Sequencing was performed with immunoSEQ multiplex PCR; in TCRdb, only in-frame clones are kept and a portion is missing. The table lists some 420,000 clones, around 89% of them singletons. Germline-derived CDR1 and CDR2 are SGHRS and YFSETQ. CDR3 size: 14 residues. The V gene lost 4 bases and the J gene lost 0 bases, with 11 bases spanning the gap. Material for sequencing was PBMCs or T cells enriched from blood (not recorded which). V and J are TRBV5-1 and TRBJ2-7, with D possibly matching TRBD2 (6 bases). The origin of this receptor is a young man who had recovered from COVID-19. Here the CDR3 DNA reads TGCGCCAGCAGCGGGGGGTCCAGCTCCTACGAGCAGTACTTC. Amino acids: CASSGGSSSYEQYF.